This passage covers 11 T cell receptor beta chains from one sample sequenced in a study of blood T cell repertoires in COVID-19 (TCRdb year 2020). The method behind the library was the immunoSEQ multiplex PCR assay. Sourced from immuneACCESS, this table was stored by TCRdb with only in-frame sequences that have V and J called. A share of the clones is absent; for the studies checked, an unresolved V gene accounts for under half, and the remainder has no known explanation. In this sample the table shows about 200,000 clones, about nine tenths of which occur a single time. 0.53% of the sample belongs to the ten largest clones. Sample: peripheral blood. The source is a man aged 45-65 years with acute or convalescent COVID-19.

This rearrangement joins TRBV7-2 to TRBJ2-7; 9 positions match TRBD2. Per germline, CDR1 SGHTA and CDR2 FQGNSA. The CDR3 sequence is 17 residues long. V lost 4 bases, J lost 6 bases, and 16 bases stayed unmatched. The CDR3 nucleotides are TGTGCCAGCAGCTCCCTACTGGCTAGCGGGGTCCGGCCCGAGCAGTACTTC. This gives the protein CASSSLLASGVRPEQYF.

The chain is built from TRBV11-2 and TRBJ2-7; D is possibly TRBD2 (7 bases). Germline V gene lookup returns CDR1 SGHAT and CDR2 FQNNGV. The CDR3 length is 13 residues. V lost 1 base and J 6 bases, leaving 10 bases between the germline ends. CDR3 sequence: CASSLGGGREQYF. CDR3 DNA: TGTGCCAGCAGCTTAGGGGGGGGGCGCGAGCAGTACTTC.

This chain connects TRBV7-8 to TRBJ2-7; D gene uncertain. V was shortened by 1 base and J by 6 bases, with 7 bases between the two germline ends. From germline, CDR1 is SGHVS and CDR2 FQNEAQ. CDR3 length equals 12 residues. CDR3 DNA sequence: TGTGCCAGCAGCTTAGATGAGCGCGAGCAGTACTTC. Residues: CASSLDEREQYF.

This chain joins TRBV7-9 and TRBJ2-3, with D perhaps TRBD2 (6 bases). The CDR3 covers 16 residues. Trimming pared 0 bases from V and 0 bases from J, leaving 10 bases between. CDR1 and CDR2 from the germline V gene are SEHNR and FQNEAQ (reference sequence). The CDR3, as DNA: TGTGCCAGCAGCTTAGCGGGACTGGCTAGCACAGATACGCAGTATTTT. Its translation: CASSLAGLASTDTQYF.

The chain's CDR3 is CASSLGGTSTPGNNEQFF. CDR3 DNA sequence: TGCGCCAGCAGCTTGGGGGGGACTAGCACCCCGGGGAACAATGAGCAGTTCTTC. The gene calls are TRBV5-1 and TRBJ2-1; 9 positions agree with TRBD2. After removal of 0 bases from V and 5 bases from J, the junction contained 12 bases not matched to a gene. From germline, CDR1 is SGHRS and CDR2 YFSETQ. The CDR3 extends over 18 amino acids.

This clone appeared a single time. V usage is TRBV10-1 and J usage is TRBJ2-1; 9 nucleotides align to TRBD2. This CDR3 region has 13 residues. With 8 bases clipped from V and 3 bases from J, the junction kept 2 bases outside the gene matches. Germline lookup yields CDR1 WNHNN and CDR2 SYGVQD (reference sequence). Written as DNA, the CDR3 is TGCGCCAGCGGGACTAGCAACTACAATGAGCAGTTCTTC. The encoded protein is CASGTSNYNEQFF.

The rearrangement joins TRBV29-1 to TRBJ1-2, with D tentatively TRBD1 (5 bases). Looked up from germline, CDR1 is SQVTM and CDR2 is ANQGSEA. The CDR3 length is 11 residues. The V end lost 4 bases, the J end lost 8 bases, and 11 bases lay between the germline ends. DNA for the CDR3: TGCAGCGTTGCGGGGGGAGGCGGCTACACCTTC. The encoded protein is CSVAGGGGYTF. Using reference TRBV29-1 and TRBJ1-2 for the parts outside the CDR3, the full variable domain is SAVISQKPSRDICQRGTSLTIQCQVDSQVTMMFWYRQQPGQSLTLIATANQGSEATYESGFVIDKFPISRPNLTFSTLTVSNMSPEDSSIYLCSVAGGGGYTFGSGTRLTVV.

V is TRBV11-2 and J is TRBJ2-1, with D maybe TRBD1 (5 bases). V lost 7 bases, J lost 4 bases, and 14 bases lay in between. The germline V gene has CDR1 SGHAT and CDR2 FQNNGV. The CDR3 covers 14 residues. DNA of the CDR3: TGTGCCAGCACCCCCAGGGCGTCGTACAATGAGCAGTTCTTC. The encoded protein is CASTPRASYNEQFF.

This clone was detected only once. V gene TRBV19 combines with J gene TRBJ1-2, with D maybe TRBD1 (5 bases). V was clipped by 10 bases and J by 5 bases, with 20 bases between them. The CDR3 sequence is 14 residues long. Germline-derived CDR1 and CDR2 are LNHDA and SQIVND (reference sequence). The CDR3 sequence is CATRGGGSGYGYTF. Written as DNA, the CDR3 is TGTGCCACCAGAGGCGGGGGATCTGGTTATGGCTACACCTTC.

The chain employs TRBV7-9 and TRBJ2-1, with D perhaps TRBD2 (5 bases). The CDR3 runs 14 residues. The germline V gene has CDR1 SEHNR and CDR2 FQNEAQ (reference sequence). V was pared by 2 bases and J by 7 bases, with 12 bases between. The CDR3: CASSLITGWNEQFF. The DNA of the CDR3 is TGTGCCAGCAGCTTAATAACGGGATGGAATGAGCAGTTCTTC.

The chain is built from TRBV10-3 and TRBJ2-1, with TRBD2 matching 7 bases. Trimming took 9 bases from V and 7 from J; bases not matched to a gene: 15. Germline V CDR1 and CDR2: ENHRY, SYGVKD. The CDR3 runs to 15 residues. CDR3 bases: TGTGCCATGCGTCGAGGGACCGGGCGGGGGAATGAGCAGTTCTTC. Its translation: CAMRRGTGRGNEQFF.